This T cell receptor beta chain was recovered during a study of Ad26.COV2.S vaccination and SARS-CoV-2 variants. Study context: Once, or twice with 56 days between doses, Ad26.COV2.S was given intramuscularly.

The data were produced by immunoSEQ multiplex PCR, yet TCRdb's version contains in-frame clones alone and is incomplete. The profile covers 300,000 to 400,000 clones, with roughly 84% appearing a single time and about 3.3% taken by the ten largest. The length of the CDR3 is 12 residues. Trimming pared 2 bases from V and 7 bases from J, leaving 8 bases between. CDR1 is KGHSH, CDR2 LQKENI, per germline. Treatment given: around 19 received Ad26.COV2.S at low or high dose, single or two shots; about 5 received placebo; per-sample allocation not given. Sampling took place 63 days after the first vaccine or placebo injection. Points on this clone: What it binds is unknown.

General study points: The TCR breadth and depth analyses may have understated or missed part of the total T cell responses.

This chain uses TRBV18 with TRBJ1-1; D ambiguous. The TCR originated in a person aged 18-65 years who received the Ad26.COV2.S COVID-19 vaccine or a placebo. Sequenced here: peripheral blood, sampled in a trial of Ad26.COV2.S vaccine versus placebo. This chain's CDR3 is CASSPLAGEAFF. In DNA form, the CDR3 reads TGTGCCAGCTCACCATTAGCTGGTGAAGCTTTCTTT.